This T cell receptor (beta chain) was found in a study of blood T cell repertoires in COVID-19. Looking at the study overall: From the United States, Italy and Spain came samples of acute and convalescent COVID-19.

The age range of participants was about 18 to 100 years, with residence in under 30 US areas. The germline CDR1 and CDR2 sequences are ENHRY and SYGVKD. V shed 4 bases and J shed 7 bases, with 11 bases lying between them. The CDR3 sequence is 13 residues long. As processed by the authors: Amplifying reference gene primers gave estimates of nucleated cell counts. The assay was immunoSEQ multiplex PCR, and TCRdb's table has in-frame clones only and misses some. V and J calls and clone size are copied from that table; D and trimming were computed from the DNA. Here the sample spans a few hundred thousand clones, about 88% being singletons.

Material for sequencing was PBMCs or T cells enriched from blood (not recorded which). The chain links TRBV10-3 to TRBJ2-1, with D perhaps matching TRBD2 (5 bases). The origin of this receptor is a woman aged 30 to 39 who had recovered from COVID-19. DNA of the CDR3: TGTGCCATCAGTGGGACTGGGTCGAATGAGCAGTTCTTC. It codes for CAISGTGSNEQFF.